The sequence of this T cell receptor beta chain was determined in a study of response to subunit inactivated influenza vaccine. This clonotype was observed many times. A single record per CDR3 protein comes from TCRdb applying MiXCR to the RT-PCR reads. This sample has hundreds of thousands of distinct CDR3 sequences, with more than 9% found just once. Germline V gives CDR1 SGHRS, CDR2 YFSETQ. V shed 4 bases and J shed 2 bases, with 13 bases lying between them. The CDR3 length is 15 residues. V is TRBV5-1 and J is TRBJ2-1; maybe TRBD2 (7 bases). The specimen comprised non-naive T cells sorted from PBMCs, sampled about 14 days before vaccination. The source is a man over 45 who received an inactivated influenza vaccine. The chain's CDR3 is CASSPGGAAYNEQFF. The DNA for the CDR3 is TGCGCCAGCAGCCCTGGGGGGGCCGCCTACAATGAGCAGTTCTTC.